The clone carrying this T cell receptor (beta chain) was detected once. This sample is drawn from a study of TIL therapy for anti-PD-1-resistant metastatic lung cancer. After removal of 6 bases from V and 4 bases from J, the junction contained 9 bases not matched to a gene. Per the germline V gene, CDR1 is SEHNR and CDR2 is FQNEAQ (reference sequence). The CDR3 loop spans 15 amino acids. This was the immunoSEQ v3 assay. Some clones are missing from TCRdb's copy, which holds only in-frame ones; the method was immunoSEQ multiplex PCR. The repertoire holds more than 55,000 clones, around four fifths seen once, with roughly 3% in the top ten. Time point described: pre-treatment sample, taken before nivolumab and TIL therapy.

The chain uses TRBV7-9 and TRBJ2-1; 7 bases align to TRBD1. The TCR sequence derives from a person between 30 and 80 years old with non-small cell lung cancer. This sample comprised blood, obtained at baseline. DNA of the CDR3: TGTGCCAGCAGGACAGGGAATCCAGTTTACAATGAGCAGTTCTTC. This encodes CASRTGNPVYNEQFF.